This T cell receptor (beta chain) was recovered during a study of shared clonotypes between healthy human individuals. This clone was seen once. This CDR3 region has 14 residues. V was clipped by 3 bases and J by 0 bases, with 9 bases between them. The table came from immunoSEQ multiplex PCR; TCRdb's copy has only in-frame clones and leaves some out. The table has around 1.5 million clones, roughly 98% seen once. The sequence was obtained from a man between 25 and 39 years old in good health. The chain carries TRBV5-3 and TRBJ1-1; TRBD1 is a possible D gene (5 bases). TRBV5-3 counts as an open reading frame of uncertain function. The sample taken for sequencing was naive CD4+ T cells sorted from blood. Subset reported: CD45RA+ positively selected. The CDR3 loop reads CARSWGRVNTEAFF. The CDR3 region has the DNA TGTGCCAGAAGCTGGGGCAGGGTGAACACTGAAGCTTTCTTT.